This record covers a single T cell receptor (beta chain). Enrolment of Seattle patients took place during active infection, and they were followed longitudinally. Produced via immunoSEQ multiplex PCR; TCRdb's table is partial and in-frame only. The profile shows 400,000 or so clones, 70% to 90% of them singletons. The CDR3 is made up of 15 amino acids. Germline CDR1 is SGHNT and CDR2 is YYREEE (reference sequence). Trimming stripped 5 bases from V and 5 bases from J, with 19 bases between. The entry originates in a study of blood T cell repertoires in COVID-19. This chain joins TRBV5-4 and TRBJ2-5; D unclear. Sequenced input: peripheral blood. The receptor's source is a man aged 18 to 29 with COVID-19, enrolled during active disease. The CDR3 DNA reads as TGTGCCAGCAGTTACGAGCTTCTAAGCGTGGAGACCCAGTACTTC. Protein product: CASSYELLSVETQYF.